These 13 T cell receptor beta chains were sequenced from one sample in a study of control samples from healthy donors and cancer patients. Clones were read by immunoSEQ multiplex PCR, and TCRdb kept only the in-frame ones, dropping some. The sample lists roughly 190,000 clones; roughly 91% were seen once. Specimen: blood. The receptors derive from a woman aged 25-40 years in good health.

This chain uses TRBV15 with TRBJ2-7; D is unresolved. Germline CDR1 and CDR2: LNHNV and YYDKDF (reference sequence). The CDR3 is made up of 13 amino acids. Trimming cost V 1 base and J 3 bases, with 7 bases left between them. The CDR3 protein is CATSRGSGYEQYF. The CDR3 DNA sequence: TGTGCCACCAGCAGAGGGTCGGGCTACGAGCAGTACTTC. Full variable domain (remainder filled in from reference TRBV15 and TRBJ2-7): DAMVIQNPRYQVTQFGKPVTLSCSQTLNHNVMYWYQQKSSQAPKLLFHYYDKDFNNEADTPDNFQSRRPNTSFCFLDIRSPGLGDTAMYLCATSRGSGYEQYFGPGTRLTVT.

To note about this clone: This same CDR3 is encoded by further DNA sequences in the sample. The V gene is TRBV12-3 or TRBV12-4, the J gene TRBJ1-5, with D uncertain. V gave up 2 bases and J gave up 4 bases, with 6 bases separating them. The CDR3 spans 13 residues. Here the CDR3 DNA reads TGTGCCAGCAGTTTAAGCCAAAATCAGCCCCAGCATTTT. It specifies CASSLSQNQPQHF.

This chain uses TRBV5-1 with TRBJ2-3; no clear D gene. V lost 1 base and J lost 0, with 6 bases in between. Germline lookup yields CDR1 SGHRS and CDR2 YFSETQ. The CDR3 is 14 amino acids. DNA of the CDR3: TGCGCCAGCAGCTTGACGACTAGCACAGATACGCAGTATTTT. As protein: CASSLTTSTDTQYF.

This chain uses TRBV28 with TRBJ2-1; D is ambiguous. Germline-derived CDR1 and CDR2 are MDHEN and SYDVKM. The CDR3 has 13 residues. Trimming shortened V by 2 bases and J by 3 bases, and 5 bases separated the two germline ends. CDR3 in amino acids: CASSLGNYNEQFF. The CDR3 DNA reads as TGTGCCAGCAGTTTAGGCAACTACAATGAGCAGTTCTTC.

The genes are TRBV10-1 and TRBJ2-3, with 8 bases lining up with TRBD2. The germline V gene has CDR1 WNHNN and CDR2 SYGVQD (reference sequence). Germline trimming cut 7 bases from V and 4 bases from J; bases unmatched to any gene: 4. The CDR3 is 13 residues long. The CDR3 bases are TGCGCCAGCACCCCGGGACTAGCAGATACGCAGTATTTT. It yields the protein CASTPGLADTQYF.

The CDR3 is CASSTFGQGTNTIYF. CDR3 in DNA: TGTGCCAGCAGCACCTTCGGACAGGGGACAAACACCATATATTTT. V is TRBV7-9 and J is TRBJ1-3; TRBD1 agrees at 9 bases. Germline V gene data show CDR1 as SEHNR and CDR2 as FQNEAQ (reference sequence). The CDR3 has 15 amino acids. After removal of 5 bases from V and 6 bases from J, the junction contained 8 bases not matched to a gene.

The gene calls are TRBV27 and TRBJ1-2; TRBD1 aligns across 8 bases. Germline V CDR1 and CDR2: MNHEY, SMNVEV (reference sequence). The CDR3 spans 12 residues. V was pared by 5 bases and J by 4 bases, with 0 bases of the junction left unmatched. CDR3 DNA sequence: TGTGCCAGCAGTGGGACAGGCTATGGCTACACCTTC. Its translation: CASSGTGYGYTF.

This chain uses TRBV6-1 with TRBJ2-1, with TRBD2 as a possible D gene (6 bases). The germline gives CDR1 MNHNS, CDR2 SASEGT. Between the trimmed V and J ends, which lost 2 bases and 8 bases, there was a span of 7 bases. The CDR3 runs 12 residues. The CDR3 coding sequence is TGTGCCAGCAGTGAACGGGGGTATGAGCAGTTCTTC. The encoded protein is CASSERGYEQFF.

In its sample, this clone was seen once. V is TRBV7-2 and J is TRBJ2-3, with 10 bases aligning to TRBD2. This CDR3 is 15 amino acids long. Germline-derived CDR1 and CDR2 are SGHTA and FQGNSA. J gave up 1 base and V 5 bases, and 3 bases lay outside the gene matches. The CDR3 DNA sequence: TGTGCCAGCAGCCCCGGGACTAGCGGCACAGATACGCAGTATTTT. It encodes CASSPGTSGTDTQYF. The whole variable domain, remainder taken from reference TRBV7-2 and TRBJ2-3, is GAGVSQSPSNKVTEKGKDVELRCDPISGHTALYWYRQSLGQGLEFLIYFQGNSAPDKSGLPSDRFSAERTGGSVSTLTIQRTQQEDSAVYLCASSPGTSGTDTQYFGPGTRLTVL.

The genes are TRBV7-8 and TRBJ2-7; the match to TRBD1 covers 12 bases. The V gene end was trimmed by 5 bases and the J gene end by 3 bases; junction bases not matched to a gene: 5. The CDR3 loop spans 15 amino acids. CDR1 is SGHVS and CDR2 is FQNEAQ in the germline V gene. Written as DNA, the CDR3 is TGTGCCAGCAGCCCCGGGACAGGGGGCCTCTACGAGCAGTACTTC. Encoded protein: CASSPGTGGLYEQYF. Full variable domain (rest looked up from reference TRBV7-8 and TRBJ2-7): GAGVSQSPRYKVAKRGQDVALRCDPISGHVSLFWYQQALGQGPEFLTYFQNEAQLDKSGLPSDRFFAERPEGSVSTLKIQRTQQEDSAVYLCASSPGTGGLYEQYFGPGTRLTVT.

The chain couples TRBV14 to TRBJ2-1, with D perhaps matching TRBD2 (6 bases). Germline CDR1 SGHDN, CDR2 FVKESK. The CDR3 totals 17 residues. Trimming shortened V by 1 base and J by 1 base, and 14 bases separated the two germline ends. CDR3 sequence (DNA): TGTGCCAGCAGCCAAGCTCTCGCGGGATTTTCCTACAATGAGCAGTTCTTC. Its translation: CASSQALAGFSYNEQFF.

V and J are TRBV7-2 and TRBJ1-1, with D possibly matching TRBD1 (5 bases). This CDR3 has 14 residues. Germline lookup yields CDR1 SGHTA and CDR2 FQGNSA. Between the trimmed V and J ends, which lost 0 bases and 5 bases, there was a span of 10 bases. CDR3 sequence reads: CASSLAPRVTEAFF. CDR3 coding DNA: TGTGCCAGCAGCTTAGCGCCCAGGGTAACTGAAGCTTTCTTT. The full variable domain, completed using reference TRBV7-2 and TRBJ1-1, is GAGVSQSPSNKVTEKGKDVELRCDPISGHTALYWYRQSLGQGLEFLIYFQGNSAPDKSGLPSDRFSAERTGGSVSTLTIQRTQQEDSAVYLCASSLAPRVTEAFFGQGTRLTVV.

Regarding this clone: The same CDR3 is also encoded by other DNA sequences in this sample. The CDR3 is CASRDRGYEQYF. The DNA for the CDR3 is TGTGCCAGCAGGGACAGGGGGTACGAGCAGTACTTC. The chain uses TRBV6-5 and TRBJ2-7; 10 bases agree with TRBD1. After removal of 6 bases from V and 4 bases from J, the junction contained 0 bases not matched to a gene. CDR3 length: 12 residues. CDR1 is MNHEY and CDR2 is SVGAGI in the germline V gene.